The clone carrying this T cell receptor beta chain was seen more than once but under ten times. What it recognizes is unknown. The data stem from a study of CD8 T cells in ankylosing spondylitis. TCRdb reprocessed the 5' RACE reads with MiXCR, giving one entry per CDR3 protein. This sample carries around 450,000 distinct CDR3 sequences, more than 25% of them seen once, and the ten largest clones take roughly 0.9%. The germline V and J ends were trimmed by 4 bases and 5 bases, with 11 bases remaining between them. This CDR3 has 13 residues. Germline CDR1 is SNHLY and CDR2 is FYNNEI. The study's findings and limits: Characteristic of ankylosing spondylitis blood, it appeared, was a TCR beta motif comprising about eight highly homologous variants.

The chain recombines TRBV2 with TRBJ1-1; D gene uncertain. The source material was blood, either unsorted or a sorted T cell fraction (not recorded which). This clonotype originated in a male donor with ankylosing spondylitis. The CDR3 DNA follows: TGTGCCAGCAGTGTGGAAGGGCGGACTGAAGCTTTCTTT. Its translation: CASSVEGRTEAFF.